Each of the 20 T cell receptor beta chains below was sequenced from the same sample in a study of blood T cell repertoires in COVID-19. Here immunoSEQ multiplex PCR was the method, and the copy in TCRdb shows in-frame clones only, minus some. The table lists 95,000 to 110,000 clones, about 88% of them singletons. The sample comprised peripheral blood. The origin of the receptors is a human donor in a cohort sampled during active COVID-19.

This clone came up once. The genes are TRBV5-4 and TRBJ2-3; 11 bases are a match to TRBD2. With 4 bases clipped from V and 6 bases from J, the junction kept 4 bases outside the gene matches. Germline CDR1 reads SGHNT; CDR2 reads YYREEE (reference sequence). The CDR3 is 14 residues long. The CDR3 DNA reads TGTGCCAGCAGCGAGACTAGCGGGGACGATACGCAGTATTTT. As protein: CASSETSGDDTQYF.

The CDR3 bases are TGTGCCAGCAGTGAAACCGACAGGGTATCCGGCGAGCAGTACTTC. Residues: CASSETDRVSGEQYF. The chain carries TRBV6-1 and TRBJ2-7; 7 bases match TRBD1. Germline values: CDR1 MNHNS, CDR2 SASEGT. This CDR3 is built from 15 residues. The V gene end was trimmed by 2 bases and the J gene end by 6 bases; junction bases not matched to a gene: 10.

Comment on this clone: At one of its ends the junction is not consistent with the germline gene, which may arise from a read error. This chain joins TRBV6-2 or TRBV6-3 and TRBJ2-7; D may be TRBD1 (6 bases). Germline CDR1 is MNHEY and CDR2 is SVGEGT. The CDR3 runs 14 residues. The CDR3 coding sequence is TGTGCCAGCAGATACTCGGACAGCTCCTACGAGCAGTACTTC. Protein product: CASRYSDSSYEQYF.

This rearrangement joins TRBV5-1 to TRBJ2-3; weak D call: TRBD2 (6 bases). The V gene lost 0 bases and the J gene lost 4 bases, with 9 bases spanning the gap. The CDR3 totals 14 residues. In germline, CDR1 is SGHRS, CDR2 YFSETQ. The CDR3 DNA is TGCGCCAGCAGCTTGGGCGCGGGGTCAGATACGCAGTATTTT. Translating gives CASSLGAGSDTQYF.

The chain couples TRBV28 to TRBJ1-1; TRBD1 agrees at 7 bases. The CDR3 loop spans 15 amino acids. The V segment lost 6 bases and the J segment 1 base; nucleotides outside the gene matches: 8. Germline loops: CDR1 MDHEN, CDR2 SYDVKM. The CDR3 coding sequence is TGTGCCAGCAGGACCCGGACAGGACGGAACACTGAAGCTTTCTTT. Translated, it gives CASRTRTGRNTEAFF.

The chain links TRBV9 to TRBJ2-3; D call uncertain. V was shortened by 4 bases and J by 2 bases, with 14 bases between the two germline ends. CDR1 and CDR2 (germline): SGDLS, YYNGEE. The CDR3 totals 15 residues. The CDR3 nucleotides read TGTGCCAGCAGCCAAGAGGTGGCTTCCACAGATACGCAGTATTTT. It encodes CASSQEVASTDTQYF.

This clone has only one observation. This sequence joins TRBV3-1 (or the pseudogene TRBV3-2) and TRBJ1-5; D might be TRBD1 (5 bases). The length of the CDR3 is 13 residues. Germline CDR1 LGHDT, CDR2 YNNKEL (reference sequence). V was shortened by 4 bases and J by 7 bases, with 11 bases between the two germline ends. CDR3 sequence (DNA): TGTGCCAGCAGCCGGGGGGGTCGCCAGCCCCAGCATTTT. It is translated as CASSRGGRQPQHF.

The chain joins TRBV18 to TRBJ1-2, with D uncertain. V lost 4 bases and J lost 2, with 17 bases in between. The length of the CDR3 is 16 residues. Germline lookup yields CDR1 KGHSH and CDR2 LQKENI. CDR3 sequence reads: CASSQTRAGENYGYTF. Here the CDR3 DNA reads TGTGCCAGCTCACAAACCCGGGCCGGGGAAAACTATGGCTACACCTTC. Complete variable domain (other parts from reference TRBV18 and TRBJ1-2): NAGVMQNPRHLVRRRGQEARLRCSPMKGHSHVYWYRQLPEEGLKFMVYLQKENIIDESGMPKERFSAEFPKEGPSILRIQQVVRGDSAAYFCASSQTRAGENYGYTFGSGTRLTVV.

The chain employs TRBV13 and TRBJ2-7; 8 bases are a match to TRBD1. V lost 5 bases to trimming and J lost 1 base; unmatched junction nucleotides: 7. Germline values: CDR1 PRHDT, CDR2 FYEKMQ (reference sequence). This CDR3 spans 15 amino acids. CDR3 nucleotides: TGTGCCAGCAGCCACGCAACAGGGGGGTCCTACGAGCAGTACTTC. It translates to CASSHATGGSYEQYF. The full variable domain, rest sourced from reference TRBV13 and TRBJ2-7, is AAGVIQSPRHLIKEKRETATLKCYPIPRHDTVYWYQQGPGQDPQFLISFYEKMQSDKGSIPDRFSAQQFSDYHSELNMSSLELGDSALYFCASSHATGGSYEQYFGPGTRLTVT.

This chain links TRBV3-1 (or the pseudogene TRBV3-2) with TRBJ1-1, with 8 bases lining up with TRBD1. The CDR3 loop spans 17 amino acids. CDR1 and CDR2 from the germline V gene are LGHDT and YNNKEL (reference sequence). Trimming cost V 4 bases and J 1 base; bases outside gene matches: 11. CDR3 residues: CASSRGGGGTGNTEAFF. The CDR3 DNA follows: TGTGCCAGCAGCCGCGGAGGGGGAGGGACAGGGAACACTGAAGCTTTCTTT.

The rearrangement joins TRBV6-4 to TRBJ2-3, with D possibly being TRBD2 (6 bases). This CDR3 is built from 14 residues. V dropped 4 bases and J dropped 3 bases, with 11 bases sitting between them. The germline V gene has CDR1 MRHNA and CDR2 SNTAGT. As DNA, the CDR3 is TGTGCCAGCAGTGCGTCGGGAGCGACAGATACGCAGTATTTT. It specifies CASSASGATDTQYF.

Concerning this clone: Other DNA sequences in this specimen translate into the identical CDR3. This sequence joins TRBV12-3 or TRBV12-4 and TRBJ2-1; the D is unclear. This CDR3 spans 11 amino acids. Trimming shortened V by 6 bases and J by 2 bases, and 2 bases separated the two germline ends. CDR3 DNA: TGTGCCAGCAGCACCTACAATGAGCAGTTCTTC. This encodes CASSTYNEQFF.

On this clone itself: One end of the junction fails to match germline, which may point to a read error. This sequence joins TRBV20-1 and TRBJ1-2; D unclear. Per germline, CDR1 DFQATT and CDR2 SNEGSKA (reference sequence). The CDR3 has 8 amino acids. CDR3 nucleotides: TGCAGTGCGAGCCGGGATAAATTC. This encodes CSASRDKF.

V and J are TRBV6-5 and TRBJ2-2; D unclear. Germline-derived CDR1 and CDR2 are MNHEY and SVGAGI. The CDR3 is 11 amino acids. The V gene lost 7 bases and the J gene lost 4 bases, with 4 bases spanning the gap. The CDR3 sequence: CASKSTGELFF. CDR3 nucleotide sequence: TGTGCCAGCAAGAGCACCGGGGAGCTGTTTTTT.

This clone appeared a single time. V usage is TRBV5-5 and J usage is TRBJ2-1; D is undetermined. V was cut by 2 bases and J by 10 bases, with 10 bases left in between. The CDR3 length is 12 residues. Germline CDR1 and CDR2: SGHKS and YYEKEE (reference sequence). The CDR3 protein is CASSFGGGEQFF. CDR3 nucleotide sequence: TGTGCCAGCAGCTTTGGCGGTGGCGAGCAGTTCTTC.

The chain recombines TRBV20-1 with TRBJ2-7; TRBD1 agrees at 9 bases. Trimming removed 3 bases from V and 1 base from J; junction bases left unmatched: 13. There are 17 residues in the CDR3. The germline V gene encodes CDR1 DFQATT and CDR2 SNEGSKA (reference sequence). The CDR3 is CSASGSLPGTGSYEQYF. The CDR3 coding sequence is TGCAGTGCTAGTGGGTCCTTACCCGGGACAGGGTCCTACGAGCAGTACTTC.

The genes are TRBV5-5 and TRBJ1-5; possible D gene TRBD1, 6 bases. V gave up 1 base and J gave up 6 bases, with 11 bases separating them. Looked up from germline, CDR1 is SGHKS and CDR2 is YYEKEE (reference sequence). This CDR3 is built from 14 residues. This chain's CDR3 is CASSLPGVGQPQHF. CDR3 sequence (DNA): TGTGCCAGCAGCTTGCCAGGGGTTGGTCAGCCCCAGCATTTT. Variable domain in full (rest from reference TRBV5-5 and TRBJ1-5): DAGVTQSPTHLIKTRGQQVTLRCSPISGHKSVSWYQQVLGQGPQFIFQYYEKEERGRGNFPDRFSARQFPNYSSELNVNALLLGDSALYLCASSLPGVGQPQHFGDGTRLSIL.

The rearrangement joins TRBV19 to TRBJ1-4; D unclear. Germline CDR1 reads LNHDA; CDR2 reads SQIVND (reference sequence). CDR3 length: 13 amino acids. V lost 4 bases and J lost 8, with 11 bases in between. CDR3 sequence: CASSTLSEEKLFF. The CDR3 coding sequence is TGTGCCAGTAGTACCTTATCCGAGGAAAAACTGTTTTTT.

The V gene is TRBV11-3, the J gene TRBJ1-1; 10 nucleotides agree with TRBD1. This CDR3 region has 15 residues. After removal of 5 bases from V and 1 base from J, the junction contained 4 bases not matched to a gene. The V gene's germline CDR1 is SGHNT and CDR2 YENEEA. The chain's CDR3 is CASSPGQGGNTEAFF. The CDR3 nucleotides are TGTGCCAGCAGCCCCGGACAGGGGGGGAACACTGAAGCTTTCTTT.

The V call is TRBV30, the J call TRBJ2-3; 9 bases are a match to TRBD2. The CDR3 is 18 amino acids. Germline lookup yields CDR1 GTSNPN and CDR2 SVGIG (reference sequence). The V and J ends lost 1 base and 0 bases, in that order; junction bases with no gene match: 11. In nucleotides, the CDR3 is TGTGCCTGGAGTGGGATAGCGGGGGCAACAGCTAGCACAGATACGCAGTATTTT. This encodes CAWSGIAGATASTDTQYF.